Each of the 26 T cell receptor beta chains below was sequenced from the same sample in a study of shared clonotypes between healthy human individuals. Terminally differentiated effector memory CD45RA+ cells were left out of the naive CD8 fraction, which was CD45RO-negative and positively selected for CCR7. Sequencing used immunoSEQ multiplex PCR; TCRdb keeps in-frame clones, though not all of them. Of hundreds of thousands of clones listed, about 95% were seen once; the top ten hold more than 0.085%. Sequenced sample: naive CD8+ T cells sorted from blood. The source is a woman aged 30 to 39 in good health.

This chain uses TRBV9 with TRBJ1-1; D call uncertain. V was pared by 3 bases and J by 1 base, with 10 bases between. This CDR3 spans 14 amino acids. From germline, CDR1 is SGDLS and CDR2 YYNGEE. CDR3 in amino acids: CASSAGRSNTEAFF. Here the CDR3 DNA reads TGTGCCAGCAGCGCCGGACGTTCGAACACTGAAGCTTTCTTT.

The chain combines TRBV11-2 with TRBJ2-2, with D possibly TRBD2 on 6 matching bases. The CDR3 totals 15 residues. Trimming took off 5 bases at V and 9 bases at J, with 19 bases between the two ends. Per the germline V gene, CDR1 is SGHAT and CDR2 is FQNNGV. The CDR3 bases are TGTGCCAGCAGCAACCGGAGGGAAGGTTATCGGGAGCTGTTTTTT. This gives the protein CASSNRREGYRELFF. Full variable domain (rest looked up from reference TRBV11-2 and TRBJ2-2): EAGVAQSPRYKIIEKRQSVAFWCNPISGHATLYWYQQILGQGPKLLIQFQNNGVVDDSQLPKDRFSAERLKGVDSTLKIQPAKLEDSAVYLCASSNRREGYRELFFGEGSRLTVL.

The chain couples TRBV1 to TRBJ1-6. TRBV1 is noted as a pseudogene. The CDR3 has 18 residues. CDR3 in amino acids: CTSSQDLGSWGWNSPLHF. The DNA of the CDR3 is TGCACCAGCAGCCAAGATTTGGGTAGTTGGGGATGGAATTCACCCCTCCACTTT.

This clone showed up just once. The chain couples TRBV27 to TRBJ1-1; D is undetermined. CDR3 length: 15 amino acids. Per germline, CDR1 MNHEY and CDR2 SMNVEV (reference sequence). The germline V and J ends were trimmed by 6 bases and 1 base, with 15 bases remaining between them. As DNA, the CDR3 is TGTGCCAGCAGCCTTTCTTTGACGGGGAACACTGAAGCTTTCTTT. Protein: CASSLSLTGNTEAFF.

This clone was counted a single time. The chain combines TRBV5-1 with TRBJ2-7, with D maybe TRBD1 (5 bases). CDR3 size: 12 residues. From germline, CDR1 is SGHRS and CDR2 YFSETQ. V lost 5 bases, J lost 1 base, and 7 bases lay in between. The CDR3 DNA reads as TGCGCCAGCAGGGACACATCCTACGAGCAGTACTTC. It yields the protein CASRDTSYEQYF.

The chain combines TRBV7-3 with TRBJ2-1; maybe TRBD2 (5 bases). From germline, CDR1 is SGHTA and CDR2 FQGTGA. V lost 1 base and J 7 bases, leaving 8 bases between the germline ends. The length of the CDR3 is 13 residues. CDR3 DNA: TGTGCCAGCAGCTTAATCGCGGGTAATGAGCAGTTCTTC. Translation: CASSLIAGNEQFF.

This clone has just one count. The V gene is TRBV4-1, the J gene TRBJ1-3; D perhaps matches TRBD1 (6 bases). CDR3 length: 15 amino acids. V was trimmed by 0 bases and J by 11 bases, leaving 17 bases between them. The germline gives CDR1 MGHRA, CDR2 YSYEKL. CDR3 coding DNA: TGCGCCAGCAGCCAAGATAAGACAGGTCTCCCTCCCATATATTTT. Amino acid sequence: CASSQDKTGLPPIYF.

The V gene is TRBV4-1, the J gene TRBJ2-1; tentatively, D is TRBD1 (8 bases). The CDR3 contains 17 residues. The germline CDR1 and CDR2 sequences are MGHRA and YSYEKL. V was trimmed by 4 bases and J by 4 bases, leaving 20 bases between them. DNA of the CDR3: TGCGCCAGCAGCCCCCGAAGCGGGACAGGACGTTACAATGAGCAGTTCTTC. Translated: CASSPRSGTGRYNEQFF.

This chain links TRBV6-1 with TRBJ1-2; possibly TRBD1 for D (5 bases). The CDR3 is 12 residues long. Germline V CDR1 and CDR2: MNHNS, SASEGT. The CDR3 sequence: CAEGPSGGGYTF. The CDR3 DNA is TGTGCAGAAGGGCCGTCCGGGGGTGGCTACACCTTC.

This clone was seen a single time. This chain connects TRBV27 to TRBJ2-1; tentative D call: TRBD2 (6 bases). There are 13 residues in the CDR3. In germline, CDR1 is MNHEY, CDR2 SMNVEV (reference sequence). Trimming removed 7 bases at V and 1 base at J, with 8 bases between. The CDR3 sequence is CASMAGSYNEQFF. The DNA of the CDR3 is TGTGCCAGCATGGCGGGATCCTACAATGAGCAGTTCTTC.

This chain joins TRBV28 and TRBJ2-1, with TRBD2 identical over 12 bases. Germline V CDR1 and CDR2: MDHEN, SYDVKM. Trimming cost V 6 bases and J 6 bases; bases outside gene matches: 6. The length of the CDR3 is 15 residues. Written as DNA, the CDR3 is TGTGCCAGCAGCCGACTAGCGGGAGAGGTCAATGAGCAGTTCTTC. This translates into CASSRLAGEVNEQFF.

V gene TRBV7-9 combines with J gene TRBJ1-1; D unresolved. The germline gives CDR1 SEHNR, CDR2 FQNEAQ (reference sequence). V lost 2 bases to trimming and J lost 2 bases, with 3 bases between them. The CDR3 sequence is 12 residues long. This CDR3 reads CASSLTNTEAFF. Written as DNA, the CDR3 is TGTGCCAGCAGCTTAACTAACACTGAAGCTTTCTTT.

The rearrangement uses TRBV30 and TRBJ2-3, with 7 bases that match TRBD2. V dropped 5 bases and J dropped 4; count of bases not matched to a gene: 9. Germline CDR1 and CDR2: GTSNPN and SVGIG (reference sequence). The CDR3 sequence is 14 residues long. The CDR3 DNA sequence: TGTGCCTGGGGAGCGGGATTTGTCGCAGATACGCAGTATTTT. Translated, it gives CAWGAGFVADTQYF.

V gene TRBV5-4 combines with J gene TRBJ2-3; TRBD2 matches 7 bases. The J segment lost 1 base and the V segment lost 4 bases, leaving 9 bases of the junction unmatched. Per the germline V gene, CDR1 is SGHNT and CDR2 is YYREEE (reference sequence). This CDR3 spans 16 amino acids. CDR3 amino acids: CASSTRGGYGTDTQYF. CDR3 nucleotides: TGTGCCAGCAGCACCCGCGGGGGATATGGCACAGATACGCAGTATTTT.

V and J are TRBV6-5 and TRBJ1-1; no reliable D call. There are 16 residues in the CDR3. Germline-derived CDR1 and CDR2 are MNHEY and SVGAGI. Trimming took 0 bases from V and 0 from J, leaving 11 bases between them. CDR3 amino acids: CASSYSTRSMNTEAFF. For the CDR3, the DNA is TGTGCCAGCAGTTACTCGACCCGGAGCATGAACACTGAAGCTTTCTTT.

This sequence joins TRBV5-4 and TRBJ2-3; D may be TRBD1 or TRBD2 (8 bases each). This CDR3 is 18 amino acids long. CDR1 and CDR2 (germline): SGHNT, YYREEE (reference sequence). The V end lost 5 bases, the J end lost 2 bases, and 24 bases lay between the germline ends. The CDR3 nucleotides are TGTGCCAGCAGACTGCAGGGGGCGGCGGGAGGCCACACAGATACGCAGTATTTT. This codes for CASRLQGAAGGHTDTQYF.

This clone has only one observation. This rearrangement joins TRBV28 to TRBJ2-1; the match to TRBD1 covers 8 bases. The CDR3 runs 18 residues. V was pared by 6 bases and J by 4 bases, with 17 bases of the junction left unmatched. Germline V lookup: CDR1 MDHEN, CDR2 SYDVKM. The CDR3 nucleotides are TGTGCCAGCAGCATAAGGGACCCGGGACAGGCTTCTTACAATGAGCAGTTCTTC. As protein: CASSIRDPGQASYNEQFF. Variable domain in full (rest from reference TRBV28 and TRBJ2-1): DVKVTQSSRYLVKRTGEKVFLECVQDMDHENMFWYRQDPGLGLRLIYFSYDVKMKEKGDIPEGYSVSREKKERFSLILESASTNQTSMYLCASSIRDPGQASYNEQFFGPGTRLTVL.

This chain joins TRBV19 and TRBJ2-1; 12 bases agree with TRBD2. The CDR3 is made up of 14 amino acids. The J segment lost 6 bases and the V segment lost 9 bases, leaving 6 bases of the junction unmatched. From germline, CDR1 is LNHDA and CDR2 SQIVND (reference sequence). Here the CDR3 reads CASLRTSGTNEQFF. The CDR3 DNA sequence: TGTGCCAGCCTAAGGACTAGCGGGACCAATGAGCAGTTCTTC.

The chain couples TRBV13 to TRBJ2-7; no clear D gene. V shed 0 bases and J shed 2 bases, with 5 bases lying between them. The CDR3 is 13 amino acids. The germline CDR1 and CDR2 sequences are PRHDT and FYEKMQ (reference sequence). The CDR3 loop is CASSLGSPYEQYF. For the CDR3, the DNA is TGTGCCAGCAGCTTAGGGAGCCCCTACGAGCAGTACTTC.

This clone turned up a few times. The chain combines TRBV7-9 with TRBJ1-5; D unresolved. This CDR3 comprises 15 residues. CDR1 SEHNR and CDR2 FQNEAQ come from the germline V gene (reference sequence). V dropped 1 base and J dropped 4 bases, with 11 bases sitting between them. The CDR3 is CASSLGARENQPQHF. The DNA for the CDR3 is TGTGCCAGCAGCTTAGGGGCCCGGGAGAATCAGCCCCAGCATTTT.

The chain couples TRBV28 to TRBJ2-1, with D unresolved. The germline V gene has CDR1 MDHEN and CDR2 SYDVKM. The CDR3 has 15 amino acids. Trimming left V 2 bases short and J 0 bases short, with 8 bases between. In DNA form, the CDR3 reads TGTGCCAGCAGTTTAATGGGGTCCTCCTACAATGAGCAGTTCTTC. Translating gives CASSLMGSSYNEQFF.

This chain joins TRBV6-1 and TRBJ1-3, with a weak D call TRBD1 (5 bases). Germline V lookup: CDR1 MNHNS, CDR2 SASEGT. Between the trimmed V and J ends, which lost 2 bases and 2 bases, there was a span of 10 bases. The CDR3 runs 15 residues. The CDR3 region has the DNA TGTGCCAGCAGTGAATTAACGGGGCCTGGAAACACCATATATTTT. As protein: CASSELTGPGNTIYF.

J is TRBJ2-6 and V is TRBV13, with D possibly TRBD2 on 6 matching bases. Germline V lookup: CDR1 PRHDT, CDR2 FYEKMQ (reference sequence). V was trimmed by 5 bases and J by 0 bases, leaving 14 bases between them. CDR3 length: 17 residues. CDR3: CASSPFREVSGANVLTF. CDR3 DNA sequence: TGTGCCAGCAGCCCGTTCAGGGAGGTCTCTGGGGCCAACGTCCTGACTTTC.

The chain couples TRBV7-9 to TRBJ2-1; D perhaps matches TRBD2 (6 bases). Germline values: CDR1 SEHNR, CDR2 FQNEAQ (reference sequence). The CDR3 covers 17 residues. Trimming removed 4 bases from V and 2 bases from J, with 18 bases in between. CDR3 residues: CASSSSLAAKTYNEQFF. CDR3 nucleotides: TGTGCCAGCAGCTCGTCTTTAGCGGCAAAAACCTACAATGAGCAGTTCTTC.

This clone was recorded once. The V call is TRBV19, the J call TRBJ1-5; D unclear. Trimming removed 1 base at V and 7 bases at J, with 20 bases between. Germline CDR1 reads LNHDA; CDR2 reads SQIVND (reference sequence). The CDR3 has 17 residues. This CDR3 is CASSIAGQDERRQPQHF. In DNA, the CDR3 is TGTGCCAGTAGTATAGCGGGTCAGGATGAGCGCCGACAGCCCCAGCATTTT.

This clone has a handful of counts. The V call is TRBV5-4, the J call TRBJ1-3, with no clear D. The germline V and J ends were trimmed by 3 bases and 0 bases, with 13 bases remaining between them. Germline V gives CDR1 SGHNT, CDR2 YYREEE (reference sequence). The CDR3 sequence is 16 residues long. The CDR3 DNA reads as TGTGCCAGCAGCTCAACTGACTACAGCTCTGGAAACACCATATATTTT. Amino acids: CASSSTDYSSGNTIYF. Supplemented by reference TRBV5-4 and TRBJ1-3, the full variable domain reads ETGVTQSPTHLIKTRGQQVTLRCSSQSGHNTVSWYQQALGQGPQFIFQYYREEENGRGNFPPRFSGLQFPNYSSELNVNALELDDSALYLCASSSTDYSSGNTIYFGEGSWLTVV.